A selection of T cell receptor beta chains follows, all from one sample in a study of T cell responses to AZD1222 COVID-19 vaccine. The method was immunoSEQ multiplex PCR; TCRdb's version includes in-frame clones alone and lacks a portion of them. This repertoire shows approximately 88,000 clones, about 92% found once; its top ten account for around 5%. Sequences were derived from peripheral blood, sampled on day 0 of AZD1222 vaccination. These receptors were taken from an adult in good health. CDR3s include the opening cysteine and the closing phenylalanine or tryptophan. The D gene is left open where the match is weak. Clone size, where shown, is once, few, many, or a class for clones that have expanded.

V gene	clone size	D gene	J gene	CDR3 protein	CDR3 DNA
TRBV6-5	-	TRBD1	TRBJ2-2	CASSYRTGWNTGELFF	TGTGCCAGCAGTTACCGGACAGGGTGGAACACCGGGGAGCTGTTTTTT
TRBV19	-	TRBD1	TRBJ1-2	CASSIIRQGNYGYTF	TGTGCCAGTAGTATAATAAGACAGGGAAACTATGGCTACACCTTC
TRBV23-1	-	TRBD1	TRBJ2-3	CASSQLWGLDRADTQYF	TGCGCCAGCAGTCAATTATGGGGCCTCGACAGGGCAGATACGCAGTATTTT
TRBV28	-	TRBD1	TRBJ1-6	CASSRPGQGADSPLHF	TGTGCCAGCAGCCGACCCGGACAGGGGGCGGATTCACCCCTCCACTTT
TRBV6-4	-	-	TRBJ2-2	CASSVDGSWTGELFF	TGTGCCAGCAGTGTTGACGGGAGTTGGACCGGGGAGCTGTTTTTT
TRBV7-2	once	TRBD1	TRBJ1-2	CASSLMGQGDYGYTF	TGTGCCAGCAGCCTAATGGGACAGGGAGACTATGGCTACACCTTC
TRBV3-1/TRBV3-2	-	-	TRBJ1-1	CASSQALGNTEAFF	TGTGCCAGCAGCCAAGCTTTGGGGAACACTGAAGCTTTCTTT
TRBV5-6	-	TRBD2	TRBJ2-5	CASSLERGKKETQYF	TGTGCCAGCAGCTTGGAGCGGGGGAAAAAAGAGACCCAGTACTTC
TRBV5-1	-	-	TRBJ1-5	CASSFQGGSNQPQHF	TGCGCCAGCAGCTTCCAGGGAGGTAGCAATCAGCCCCAGCATTTT
TRBV6-1	-	-	TRBJ2-5	CASSDGQAEETQYF	TGTGCCAGCAGTGACGGGCAGGCGGAAGAGACCCAGTACTTC
TRBV6-1	-	-	TRBJ1-2	CASSDGRSTF	TGTGCCAGCAGTGACGGCAGATCCACCTTC
TRBV3-1/TRBV3-2	-	-	TRBJ2-7	CASSQLHSYEQYF	TGTGCCAGCAGCCAGCTACATTCCTACGAGCAGTACTTC
TRBV30	-	TRBD1	TRBJ1-2	CAWSATGLGYTF	TGTGCCTGGAGCGCGACAGGGCTTGGCTACACCTTC
TRBV28	-	-	TRBJ1-5	CASSLSSYSNQPQHF	TGTGCCAGCAGTTTATCTAGTTATAGCAATCAGCCCCAGCATTTT
TRBV27	-	TRBD1	TRBJ2-3	CASRPISGGSTDTQYF	TGTGCCAGCAGACCGATTTCAGGGGGCAGCACAGATACGCAGTATTTT
TRBV6-4	-	TRBD2	TRBJ2-1	CASSEGTSGSNEQFF	TGTGCCAGCAGTGAAGGGACTAGCGGGAGTAATGAGCAGTTCTTC
TRBV21-1	-	-	TRBJ2-7	CAGSLNYEQYF	TGTGCCGGCAGCCTGAACTACGAGCAGTACTTC